The entry that follows covers one TCR beta chain sequence. At least ten counts were recorded for this clonotype. This clone's antigen is unknown. No per-base quality is available; no much larger clone lies one base away. This entry belongs to a study of neurological immune-mediated disorders (dated by TCRdb to between 2019 and 2020). Describing the broader study: Among the approximately 35 multiple sclerosis patients, about 31 had relapsing-remitting MS and 3 had secondary progressive MS. Peripheral blood TCR-beta repertoires from HTLV-I-associated myelopathy (HAM/TSP) patients, multiple sclerosis patients and healthy controls were compared by UMI-based sequencing. Longitudinal samples, technical triplicates and paired sorted CD4+ and CD8+ T-cell subsets, alongside PBMC samples, were included among the 106 TCR-beta libraries. The cohort comprised roughly 65 subjects: roughly 15 HAM/TSP patients, approximately 34 multiple sclerosis patients and around 20 healthy controls.

cDNA was synthesized by template-switch 5'RACE using a primer with a 10-nucleotide random unique molecular identifier that tagged each TCR transcript. Every sequencing run yielded over 160 million TCR-beta sequences covering 15-18 subjects. The RNeasy kit was used for extraction of total RNA. TCR-beta VDJ regions were amplified with primers for the TCR constant region and the 5'RACE anchor, using the KAPA Real-time Library Amplification kit. A first PCR added sample indexes and Illumina adaptors, and a second PCR then raised library yield. After Ampure bead purification, the roughly 650 bp TCR product was size-selected on a 2% E-gel SizeSelection system. Before pooling, library quality was assessed on a Bioanalyzer, concentration was determined with Qubit, and library quantification was performed with the Kapa Library Quantification kit. Paired-end 2 x 150 bp sequencing of the libraries was performed on an Illumina HiSeq 2500. To increase sequence diversity, about 23-30% phiX was spiked into each library pool. On the authors' methods: Quality-filtered reads were processed with the UMI-based MiGEC pipeline, which removed over 75% of raw TCR sequences during error correction. VDJ genes were aligned to IMGT germline references, and clonotypes were defined by unique CDR3 amino acid sequence plus V-J genes. Clonal expansion, Shannon diversity, and CDR3 relatedness (CalcPairwiseDistances, ClusterSamples) were evaluated with VDJtools, and phylogenetic trees were built with CLCbio workbench. Clones with at least 8 unique UMIs were defined as expanded, with this threshold being based on coefficient-of-variation modelling across technical triplicates. TCRdb cleaned the public reads at Q25 with fastp, built clones with MiXCR and kept in-frame beta chains. Every distinct CDR3 protein forms one entry, paired with its most common genes and DNA. These V and J calls rely on TCRdb rather than the paper's analysis. This sample is represented by fewer than 85,000 distinct CDR3 sequences; under 5.5% of them were singletons. The ten largest clones take up 2% to 2.5% of the sample.

For the unsorted PBMC libraries, 2 million PBMCs were stored in RNAlater at -80 degrees C until RNA extraction and were used to generate the libraries. Multiple sclerosis patients were enrolled in a US clinical protocol evaluating disease progression by magnetic resonance imaging. Peripheral blood was subjected to Ficoll-Hypaque density gradient centrifugation to isolate PBMCs, which were then cryopreserved in liquid nitrogen. The full study reports these points: No identical CDR3 amino acid sequences were found to be shared among expanded clones across subjects, suggesting that TCR-beta repertoires were private in all groups. The MS cluster was not associated with any clinical or MRI features, and the authors stated that larger cohorts are needed. TCR clonal expansion was greatest in HAM/TSP patients and smallest in MS patients, who ranked below even healthy controls. Repertoires from 18 of 34 MS patients were grouped by phylogenetic analysis into a cluster of related CDR3 sequences, suggesting a possible repertoire-level signature.

Taken from the germline V gene (reference sequence), the CDR1 and CDR2 loops are DFQATT and SNEGSKA. V ends up 6 bases short and J 7 bases short, with an unmatched junction base count of 14. Its CDR3 holds 15 amino acids, cysteine through phenylalanine. Just CDR3 DNA is preserved here, 45 bases in frame from base 1. Material: PBMCs. The TCR originated in a woman between 70 and 85 years old with multiple sclerosis. The receptor chain draws on TRBV20-1 and TRBJ2-5; 10 central nucleotides agree with TRBD2. The CDR3 here reads CSAGIAGGLKGTQYF. The DNA reads as follows: TGCAGTGCGGGAATAGCGGGAGGCCTCAAGGGGACCCAGTACTTC.